This TCR beta chain came from a study of metastatic and nonmetastatic thyroid tumors (dated by TCRdb to about 2020). About the full investigation: The researchers compared repertoires between peripheral blood samples and tumor or nodule tissue samples from patients with malignant or benign thyroid disease. Findings and caveats that apply to the study as a whole: In both blood and tumor samples, malignant tumors were reported to have significantly higher TCR beta diversity than benign nodules.

Deletion took 4 bases off V and 5 bases off J, with a span of 9 bases between the germline ends. The CDR3 runs 12 amino acids, cysteine and phenylalanine included. The read is trimmed to its CDR3 DNA, 36 bases read in frame from base 1. Reading the germline V gene gives CDR1 SNHLY and CDR2 FYNNEI. This clone was seen a handful of times. What this receptor recognizes is not known. Nothing much larger sits one base from this clone, and base qualities are not available. No patient had received any treatment before thyroid surgery. Patient clinical samples collected from 2012 to 2018 were retrospectively analysed using T-cell receptor beta sequencing. The library relied on PCR. Sequenced on an Illumina HiSeq 4000. High-throughput sequencing was used to profile the TCR beta-chain CDR3 region of each patient. As for the original processing: The researchers built a classifier to tell apart papillary thyroid cancer patients with distant metastasis, based on CDR3 differences among clinicopathological groups. To measure repertoire diversity the researchers used the Shannon index, while the Morisita-Horn index served to gauge how similar the tumor and blood repertoires were. TCRdb passed the public sequencing reads through fastp at Q25 and MiXCR, retaining productive beta sequences. What appears here as the V and J calls and clone size reflects TCRdb's work, not the paper's. The sample contains under 35,000 clones, approximately 25% of them found a single time. The leading ten clones occupy 7% to 10% of the sample.

The chain joins TRBV2 to TRBJ2-7, with the D call perhaps TRBD1 or TRBD2, each one matching 6 bases. The sequencing input was blood. The clonotype comes from a female donor with papillary thyroid cancer or a benign thyroid nodule (not recorded which). Some clones in this sample may be carry-over from other donors' samples. The CDR3 protein is CASSVEGDEQYF. Read as DNA, the sequence is TGTGCCAGCAGTGTGGAGGGGGACGAGCAGTACTTC.